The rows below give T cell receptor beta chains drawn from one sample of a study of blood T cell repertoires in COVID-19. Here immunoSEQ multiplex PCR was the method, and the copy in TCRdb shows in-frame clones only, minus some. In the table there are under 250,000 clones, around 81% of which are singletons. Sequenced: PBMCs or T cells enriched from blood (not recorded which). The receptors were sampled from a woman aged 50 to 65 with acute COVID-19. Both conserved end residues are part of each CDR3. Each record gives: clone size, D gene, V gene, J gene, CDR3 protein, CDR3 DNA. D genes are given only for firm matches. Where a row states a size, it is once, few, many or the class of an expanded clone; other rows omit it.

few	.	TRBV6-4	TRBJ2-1	CASSEKGRGEQFF	TGTGCCAGCAGTGAGAAGGGCCGGGGAGAGCAGTTCTTC
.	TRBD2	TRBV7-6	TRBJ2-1	CASSLSSTSGRASNEQFF	TGTGCCAGCAGCCTCTCTTCTACTAGCGGGAGGGCCAGCAATGAGCAGTTCTTC
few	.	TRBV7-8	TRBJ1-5	CASSLGQINQPQHF	TGTGCCAGCAGCTTAGGACAGATCAATCAGCCCCAGCATTTT
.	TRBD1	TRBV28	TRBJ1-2	CASSNGQGALGSYGYTF	TGTGCCAGCAGCAACGGACAGGGGGCGCTAGGTTCCTATGGCTACACCTTC
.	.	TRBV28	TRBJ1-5	CASTSSSNQPQHF	TGTGCCAGCACTTCGAGTAGCAATCAGCCCCAGCATTTT
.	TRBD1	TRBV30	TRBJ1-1	CAWSRGDRVLTEAFF	TGTGCCTGGAGCCGCGGCGACAGGGTTCTCACTGAAGCTTTCTTT
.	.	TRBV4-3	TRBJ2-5	CASSPLWGEKTQYF	TGCGCCAGCAGCCCCCTCTGGGGGGAAAAGACCCAGTACTTC
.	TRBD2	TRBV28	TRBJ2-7	CASRETSGGTLTYEQYF	TGTGCCAGCAGGGAGACTAGCGGGGGGACCTTAACCTACGAGCAGTACTTC
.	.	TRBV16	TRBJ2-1	CASSQLVSQFF	TGTGCCAGCAGCCAACTAGTTTCGCAGTTCTTC
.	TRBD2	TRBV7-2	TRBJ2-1	CASSLKLMTSGLNEQFF	TGTGCCAGCAGCTTAAAATTAATGACTAGCGGGCTCAATGAGCAGTTCTTC
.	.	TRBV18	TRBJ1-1	CASSDLQGDTEAFF	TGTGCCAGCTCAGACCTACAGGGAGATACTGAAGCTTTCTTT
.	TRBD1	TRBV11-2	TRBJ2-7	CASSRPPGTGTYEQYF	TGTGCCAGCAGCCGACCCCCAGGGACAGGCACCTACGAGCAGTACTTC
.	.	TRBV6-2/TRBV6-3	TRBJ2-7	CASSAPPREQYF	TGTGCCAGCAGTGCCCCCCCGAGGGAGCAGTACTTC
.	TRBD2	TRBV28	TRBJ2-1	CASSLGLAGDYNEQFF	TGTGCCAGCAGTTTAGGATTGGCGGGGGACTACAATGAGCAGTTCTTC
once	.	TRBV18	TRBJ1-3	CASSPRLGDASSGNTIYF	TGTGCCAGCTCACCTCGCCTCGGTGACGCTAGCTCTGGAAACACCATATATTTT
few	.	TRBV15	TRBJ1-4	CATSRGGRSEKLFF	TGTGCCACCAGCCGAGGGGGGAGGAGTGAAAAACTGTTTTTT
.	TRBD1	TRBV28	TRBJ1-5	CASSSPGQGNSNQPQHF	TGTGCCAGCAGTTCCCCGGGACAGGGAAATAGCAATCAGCCCCAGCATTTT
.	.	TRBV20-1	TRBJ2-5	CSATNQETQYF	TGCAGTGCAACAAACCAAGAGACCCAGTACTTC
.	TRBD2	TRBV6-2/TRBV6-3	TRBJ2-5	CASSLGAGGPETQYF	TGTGCCAGCAGTTTAGGCGCGGGGGGGCCGGAGACCCAGTACTTC
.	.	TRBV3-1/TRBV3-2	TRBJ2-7	CASSIRNEQYF	TGTGCCAGCAGCATCAGGAACGAGCAGTACTTC